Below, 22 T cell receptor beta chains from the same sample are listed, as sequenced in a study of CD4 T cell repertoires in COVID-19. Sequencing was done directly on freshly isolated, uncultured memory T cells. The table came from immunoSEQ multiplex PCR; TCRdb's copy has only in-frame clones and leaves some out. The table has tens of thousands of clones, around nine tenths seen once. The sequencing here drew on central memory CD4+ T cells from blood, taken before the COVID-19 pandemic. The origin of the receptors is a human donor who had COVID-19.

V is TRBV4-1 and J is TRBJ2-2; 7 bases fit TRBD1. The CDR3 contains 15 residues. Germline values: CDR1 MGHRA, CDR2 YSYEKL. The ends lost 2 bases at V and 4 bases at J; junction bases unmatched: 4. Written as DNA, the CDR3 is TGCGCCAGCAGCCAACCTGACAGGGCCACCGGGGAGCTGTTTTTT. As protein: CASSQPDRATGELFF.

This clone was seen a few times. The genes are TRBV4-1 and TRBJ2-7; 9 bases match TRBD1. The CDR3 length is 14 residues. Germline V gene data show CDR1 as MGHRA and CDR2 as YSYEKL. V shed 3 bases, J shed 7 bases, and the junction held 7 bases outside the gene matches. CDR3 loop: CASSQVDRGREQYF. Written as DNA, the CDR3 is TGCGCCAGCAGCCAGGTGGACAGGGGTCGGGAGCAGTACTTC.

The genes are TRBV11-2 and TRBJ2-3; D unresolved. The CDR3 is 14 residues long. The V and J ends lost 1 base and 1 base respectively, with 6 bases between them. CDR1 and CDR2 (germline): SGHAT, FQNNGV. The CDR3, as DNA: TGTGCCAGCAGCTTAGGCTACCGCACAGATACGCAGTATTTT. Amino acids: CASSLGYRTDTQYF.

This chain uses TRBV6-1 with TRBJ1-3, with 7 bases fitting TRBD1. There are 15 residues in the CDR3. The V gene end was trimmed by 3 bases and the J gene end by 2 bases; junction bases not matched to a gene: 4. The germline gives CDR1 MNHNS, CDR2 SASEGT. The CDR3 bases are TGTGCCAGCAGTGAGTGGACAGGCGCTGGAAACACCATATATTTT. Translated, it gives CASSEWTGAGNTIYF.

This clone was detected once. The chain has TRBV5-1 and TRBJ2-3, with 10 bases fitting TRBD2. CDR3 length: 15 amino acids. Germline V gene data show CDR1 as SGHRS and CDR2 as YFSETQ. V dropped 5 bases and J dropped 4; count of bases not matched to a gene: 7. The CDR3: CASREGLAGADTQYF. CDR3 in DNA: TGCGCCAGCAGGGAAGGGCTAGCGGGGGCAGATACGCAGTATTTT.

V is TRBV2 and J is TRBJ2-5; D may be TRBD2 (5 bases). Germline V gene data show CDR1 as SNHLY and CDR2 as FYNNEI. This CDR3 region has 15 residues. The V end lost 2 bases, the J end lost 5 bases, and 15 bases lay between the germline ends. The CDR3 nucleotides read TGTGCCAGCAGTGAAAATAGGAGCGGTGGGGAGACCCAGTACTTC. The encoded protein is CASSENRSGGETQYF.

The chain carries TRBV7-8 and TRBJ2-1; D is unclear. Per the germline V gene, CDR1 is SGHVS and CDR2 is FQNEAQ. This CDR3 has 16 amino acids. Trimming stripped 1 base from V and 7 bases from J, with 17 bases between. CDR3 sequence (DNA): TGTGCCAGCAGCTTAGTATTCCGGCAGGCTGGGAATGAGCAGTTCTTC. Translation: CASSLVFRQAGNEQFF.

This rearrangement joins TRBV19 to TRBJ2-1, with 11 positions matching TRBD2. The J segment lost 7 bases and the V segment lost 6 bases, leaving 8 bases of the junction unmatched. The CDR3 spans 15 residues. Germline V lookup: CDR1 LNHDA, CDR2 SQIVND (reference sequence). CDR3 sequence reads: CASRSVAGGQNEQFF. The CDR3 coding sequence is TGTGCCAGTAGATCAGTAGCGGGGGGGCAGAATGAGCAGTTCTTC. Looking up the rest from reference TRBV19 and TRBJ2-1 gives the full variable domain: DGGITQSPKYLFRKEGQNVTLSCEQNLNHDAMYWYRQDPGQGLRLIYYSQIVNDFQKGDIAEGYSVSREKKESFPLTVTSAQKNPTAFYLCASRSVAGGQNEQFFGPGTRLTVL.

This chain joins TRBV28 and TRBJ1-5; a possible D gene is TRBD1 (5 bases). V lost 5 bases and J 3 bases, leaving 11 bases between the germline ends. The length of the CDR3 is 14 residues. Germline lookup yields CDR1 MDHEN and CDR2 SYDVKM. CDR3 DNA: TGTGCCAGCAGTCCCGGACACCCCAATCAGCCCCAGCATTTT. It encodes CASSPGHPNQPQHF.

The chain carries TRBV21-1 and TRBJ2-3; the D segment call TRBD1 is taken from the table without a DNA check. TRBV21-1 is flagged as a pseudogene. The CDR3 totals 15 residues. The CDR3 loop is CASRPGTGAEDTQYF. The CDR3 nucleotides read TGTGCCAGCAGACCCGGGACAGGGGCCGAAGATACGCAGTATTTT.

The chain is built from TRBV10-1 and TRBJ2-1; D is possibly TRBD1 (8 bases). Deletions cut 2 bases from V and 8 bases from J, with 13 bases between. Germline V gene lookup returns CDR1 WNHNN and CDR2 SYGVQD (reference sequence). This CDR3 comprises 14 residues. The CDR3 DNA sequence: TGCGCCAGCAGTGAGGGACAGGGAGGGGATGAGCAGTTCTTC. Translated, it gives CASSEGQGGDEQFF.

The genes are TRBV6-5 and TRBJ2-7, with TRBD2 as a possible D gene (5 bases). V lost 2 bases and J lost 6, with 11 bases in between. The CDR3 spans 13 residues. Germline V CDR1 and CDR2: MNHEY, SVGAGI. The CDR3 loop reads CASSYRTAGEQYF. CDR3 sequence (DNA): TGTGCCAGCAGTTACCGGACTGCGGGCGAGCAGTACTTC.

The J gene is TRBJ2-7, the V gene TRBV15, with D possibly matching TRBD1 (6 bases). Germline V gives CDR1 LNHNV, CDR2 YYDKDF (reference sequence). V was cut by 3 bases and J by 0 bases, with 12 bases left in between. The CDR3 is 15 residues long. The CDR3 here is CATSRVQGSSYEQYF. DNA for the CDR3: TGTGCCACCAGCAGGGTTCAGGGGAGCTCCTACGAGCAGTACTTC.

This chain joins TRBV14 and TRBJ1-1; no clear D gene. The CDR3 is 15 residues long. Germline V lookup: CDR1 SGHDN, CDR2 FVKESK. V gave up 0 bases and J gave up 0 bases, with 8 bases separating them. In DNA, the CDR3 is TGTGCCAGCAGCCAAGAAAGGAGCATGAACACTGAAGCTTTCTTT. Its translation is CASSQERSMNTEAFF.

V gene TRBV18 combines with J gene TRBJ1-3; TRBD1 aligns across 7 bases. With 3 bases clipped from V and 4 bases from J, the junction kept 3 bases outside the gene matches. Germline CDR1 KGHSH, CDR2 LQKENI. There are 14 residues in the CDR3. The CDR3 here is CASSPTGVGNTIYF. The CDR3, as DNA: TGTGCCAGCTCACCTACAGGGGTCGGAAACACCATATATTTT.

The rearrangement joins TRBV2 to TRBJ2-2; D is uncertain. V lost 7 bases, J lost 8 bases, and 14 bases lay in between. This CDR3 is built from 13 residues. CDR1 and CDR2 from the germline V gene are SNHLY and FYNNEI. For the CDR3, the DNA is TGTGCCAGCAAGGCGGAAAGCGTGGGGGAGCTGTTTTTT. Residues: CASKAESVGELFF.

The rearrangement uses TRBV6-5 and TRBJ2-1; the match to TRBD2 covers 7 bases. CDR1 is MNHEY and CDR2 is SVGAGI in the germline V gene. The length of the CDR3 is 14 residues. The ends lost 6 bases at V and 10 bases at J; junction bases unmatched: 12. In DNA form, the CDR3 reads TGTGCCAGCAGGATGTCTTATGGGGGGGAAGAGCAGTTCTTC. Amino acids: CASRMSYGGEEQFF.

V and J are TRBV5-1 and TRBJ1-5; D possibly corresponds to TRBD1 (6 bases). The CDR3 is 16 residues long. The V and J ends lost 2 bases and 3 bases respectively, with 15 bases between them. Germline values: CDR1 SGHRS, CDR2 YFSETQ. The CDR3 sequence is CASSLTGLGNNQPQHF. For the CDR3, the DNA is TGCGCCAGCAGCTTAACAGGGCTTGGTAACAATCAGCCCCAGCATTTT.

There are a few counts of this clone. The DNA of the CDR3 is TGTGCCAGCACCACCTTAGCGAACACCGGGGAGCTGTTTTTT. This translates into CASTTLANTGELFF. The chain employs TRBV6-1 and TRBJ2-2; no firm D call. The germline gives CDR1 MNHNS, CDR2 SASEGT. Trimming cost V 7 bases and J 0 bases, with 9 bases left between them. The CDR3 sequence is 14 residues long.

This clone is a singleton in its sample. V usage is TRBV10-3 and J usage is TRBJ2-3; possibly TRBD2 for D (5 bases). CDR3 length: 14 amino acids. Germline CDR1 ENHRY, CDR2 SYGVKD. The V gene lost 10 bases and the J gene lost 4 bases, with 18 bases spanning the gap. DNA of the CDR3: TGTGCCAGCCGGGGAGACCTAGCCCCAGATACGCAGTATTTT. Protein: CASRGDLAPDTQYF.

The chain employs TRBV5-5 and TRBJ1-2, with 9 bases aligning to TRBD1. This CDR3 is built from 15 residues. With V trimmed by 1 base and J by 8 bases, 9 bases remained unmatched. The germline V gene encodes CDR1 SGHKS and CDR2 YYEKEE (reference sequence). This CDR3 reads CASSLIRDRADGYTF. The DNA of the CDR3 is TGTGCCAGCAGCTTGATACGGGACAGGGCAGACGGCTACACCTTC. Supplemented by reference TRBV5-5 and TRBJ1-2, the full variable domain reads DAGVTQSPTHLIKTRGQQVTLRCSPISGHKSVSWYQQVLGQGPQFIFQYYEKEERGRGNFPDRFSARQFPNYSSELNVNALLLGDSALYLCASSLIRDRADGYTFGSGTRLTVV.

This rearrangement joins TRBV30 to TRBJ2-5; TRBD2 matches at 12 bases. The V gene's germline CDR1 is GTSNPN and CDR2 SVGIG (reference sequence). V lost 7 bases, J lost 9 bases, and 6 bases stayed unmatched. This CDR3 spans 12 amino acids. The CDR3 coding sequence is TGTGCCTTAGACGCTAGCGGGAGGGCCCAGTACTTC. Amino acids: CALDASGRAQYF.